The 10 T cell receptor beta chains presented below share a single source sample, sequenced in a study of blood T cells in healthy people across ages. A J-beta primer mix and a sample-barcoded 5' primer were used in a second PCR of roughly 6 to 11 cycles. TCRdb redid the calling of the 5' RACE reads with MiXCR, one entry per CDR3 protein. This table has 650,000 to 1,000,000 distinct CDR3 sequences, around 34% appearing once. Sequenced sample: blood. These receptors originate from a young man in good health.

V usage is TRBV29-1 and J usage is TRBJ1-3; D unclear. In germline, CDR1 is SQVTM, CDR2 ANQGSEA. V lost 0 bases to trimming and J lost 0 bases, with 9 bases between them. This CDR3 is built from 15 residues. The CDR3: CSVEDLGSSGNTIYF. CDR3 nucleotides: TGCAGCGTTGAAGATTTAGGGTCCTCTGGAAACACCATATATTTT.

The chain uses TRBV4-1 and TRBJ1-2; D might be TRBD1 (5 bases). CDR3 length: 16 amino acids. V was cut by 0 bases and J by 4 bases, with 15 bases left in between. Germline CDR1 and CDR2: MGHRA and YSYEKL. CDR3 amino acids: CASSQDGPGRTYGYTF. CDR3 DNA: TGCGCCAGCAGCCAAGATGGGCCAGGGCGAACCTATGGCTACACCTTC.

To note about this clonotype: This may be a read error: a much more frequent sequence differs by one nucleotide. This sequence joins TRBV20-1 and TRBJ2-1, with unresolved D. This CDR3 contains 10 residues. V lost 5 bases, J lost 5 bases, and 4 bases lay in between. In germline, CDR1 is DFQATT, CDR2 SNEGSKA (reference sequence). The CDR3 region has the DNA TGCAGTGCTCTCAACAATGAGCAGTTCTTC. Amino acid sequence: CSALNNEQFF.

Regarding this clonotype: This sequence may be a read error, since a much larger clone differs from it by one base. CDR3 loop: CASSQDFSTYNERFF. The CDR3 DNA follows: TGCGCCAGCAGCCAAGACTTCAGCACCTACAATGAGCGGTTCTTC. V gene TRBV4-3 combines with J gene TRBJ2-1; D is unresolved. Germline V gives CDR1 LGHNA, CDR2 YSLEER. The CDR3 spans 15 residues.

In its sample, this clonotype was seen many times. The chain links TRBV20-1 to TRBJ1-4; 8 bases map to TRBD1. There are 14 residues in the CDR3. The germline CDR1 and CDR2 sequences are DFQATT and SNEGSKA (reference sequence). J gave up 4 bases and V 3 bases, and 4 bases lay outside the gene matches. CDR3 in amino acids: CSASGTGINEKLFF. CDR3 nucleotide sequence: TGCAGTGCTAGCGGGACAGGCATTAATGAAAAACTGTTTTTT.

V is TRBV7-2 and J is TRBJ2-1; 11 nucleotides match TRBD1. The germline V gene encodes CDR1 SGHTA and CDR2 FQGNSA. This CDR3 is built from 15 residues. J was trimmed by 6 bases and V by 5 bases; bases with no gene match: 6. DNA of the CDR3: TGTGCCAGCAGCGGGCGGGACAGGGGGTTCAATGAGCAGTTCTTC. The encoded protein is CASSGRDRGFNEQFF.

This clonotype was seen repeatedly, ten times or more. The chain joins TRBV20-1 to TRBJ2-7; TRBD1 agrees at 9 bases. The junction had 7 bases not matched to a gene; V was cut back by 2 bases and J by 2 bases. The germline V gene has CDR1 DFQATT and CDR2 SNEGSKA (reference sequence). This CDR3 is 15 amino acids long. The CDR3, as DNA: TGCAGTGCTAGATTTCGGACAGGGGATCCCTACGAGCAGTACTTC. It encodes CSARFRTGDPYEQYF.

This chain uses TRBV11-3 with TRBJ2-1; D is perhaps TRBD2 (5 bases). CDR3 length equals 16 residues. With 4 bases removed from V and 1 base from J, the gap between germline ends came to 14 bases. The V gene's germline CDR1 is SGHNT and CDR2 YENEEA. The CDR3 sequence is CASSSPGGRSYNEQFF. The CDR3 bases are TGTGCCAGCAGCTCGCCCGGCGGGCGTTCCTACAATGAGCAGTTCTTC. The whole variable domain, remainder taken from reference TRBV11-3 and TRBJ2-1, is EAGVVQSPRYKIIEKKQPVAFWCNPISGHNTLYWYLQNLGQGPELLIRYENEEAVDDSQLPKDRFSAERLKGVDSTLKIQPAELGDSAVYLCASSSPGGRSYNEQFFGPGTRLTVL.

The V call is TRBV20-1, the J call TRBJ2-7; 9 nucleotides align to TRBD1. Germline V gene lookup returns CDR1 DFQATT and CDR2 SNEGSKA (reference sequence). The CDR3 runs to 15 residues. After removal of 3 bases from V and 7 bases from J, the junction contained 13 bases not matched to a gene. CDR3 region: CSARSGTGTGREQYF. DNA for the CDR3: TGCAGTGCTAGGTCGGGAACCGGGACAGGGCGGGAGCAGTACTTC.

This rearrangement joins TRBV11-2 to TRBJ2-5; 11 bases agree with TRBD2. Germline CDR1 is SGHAT and CDR2 is FQNNGV. Trimming at V came to 0 bases and at J to 3 bases, leaving 6 bases not matched to a gene. There are 17 residues in the CDR3. The DNA for the CDR3 is TGTGCCAGCAGCTTAGATACCGGGACTAGCGGAAAAGAGACCCAGTACTTC. Translating gives CASSLDTGTSGKETQYF.